The clone carrying this TCR beta chain was detected ten times or more. Its specificity is unknown. Investigators prepared the TCR beta libraries by applying iRepertoire HTBI primers and Arm-PCR of CDR3 regions. From the multiplex PCR reads, TCRdb called clonotypes with MiXCR, one entry per CDR3 protein. The sample holds 200,000 to 250,000 distinct CDR3 sequences, around 20% seen once. This sample stems from a study of regulatory T cells in long-lasting Graves disease. Study at large: Newly diagnosed Graves' patients had under 3 months of antithyroid drugs. Study outcomes and limitations: With persistent disease, TRBV28, TRBJ1-2 and TRBJ2-5 were the favored segments.

The CDR3 contains 16 residues. J gave up 4 bases and V 1 base, and 6 bases lay outside the gene matches. CDR1 SGHVS and CDR2 FNYEAQ come from the germline V gene. The sample's time point: newly diagnosed GD, antithyroid drugs for less than 3 months. The TCR library was made from RNA extracted from PBMCs. Sequencing used peripheral blood mononuclear cells (PBMCs), obtained at new diagnosis, from a patient treated with antithyroid drugs. The TCR originated in a female donor with Graves disease. The chain joins TRBV7-6 to TRBJ2-7; TRBD2 aligns across 11 bases. DNA of the CDR3: TGTGCCAGCAGCTTAGTCACTAGCGGGAGCGGGTACGAGCAGTACTTC. Amino acid sequence: CASSLVTSGSGYEQYF. Full variable domain (rest looked up from reference TRBV7-6 and TRBJ2-7): GAGVSQSPRYKVTKRGQDVALRCDPISGHVSLYWYRQALGQGPEFLTYFNYEAQQDKSGLPNDRFSAERPEGSISTLTIQRTEQRDSAMYRCASSLVTSGSGYEQYFGPGTRLTVT.